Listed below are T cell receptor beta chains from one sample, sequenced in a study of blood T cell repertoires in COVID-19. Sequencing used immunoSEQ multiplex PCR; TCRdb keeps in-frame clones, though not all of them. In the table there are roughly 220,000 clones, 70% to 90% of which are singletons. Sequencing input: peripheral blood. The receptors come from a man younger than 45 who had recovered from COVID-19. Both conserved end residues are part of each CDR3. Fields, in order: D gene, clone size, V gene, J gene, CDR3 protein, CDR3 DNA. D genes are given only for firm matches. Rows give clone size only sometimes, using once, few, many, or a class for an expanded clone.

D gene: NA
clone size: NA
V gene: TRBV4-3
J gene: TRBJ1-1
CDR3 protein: CASSQDPLGRGTFF
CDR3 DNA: TGCGCCAGCAGCCAAGATCCTCTGGGGAGGGGAACTTTCTTT

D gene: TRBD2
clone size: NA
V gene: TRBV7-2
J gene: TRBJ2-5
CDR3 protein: CASSSSGGVIQETQYF
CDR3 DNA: TGTGCCAGCAGCTCTAGCGGGGGCGTTATCCAAGAGACCCAGTACTTC

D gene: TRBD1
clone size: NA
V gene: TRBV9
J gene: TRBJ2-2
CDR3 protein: CASSGFGQGINTGELFF
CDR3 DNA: TGTGCCAGCAGCGGCTTCGGACAGGGAATCAACACCGGGGAGCTGTTTTTT

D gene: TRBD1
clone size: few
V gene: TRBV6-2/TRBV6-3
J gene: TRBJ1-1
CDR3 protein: CASSRTGGAAFF
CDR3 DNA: TGTGCCAGCAGTCGGACAGGGGGCGCCGCTTTCTTT

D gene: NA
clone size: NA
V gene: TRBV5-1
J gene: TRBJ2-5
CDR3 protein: CASSHLLGAEALGETQYF
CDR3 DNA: TGCGCCAGCAGTCATCTTCTTGGGGCGGAAGCACTCGGAGAGACCCAGTACTTC

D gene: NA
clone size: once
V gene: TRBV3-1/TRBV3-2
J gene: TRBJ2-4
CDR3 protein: CARPRTGPENIQYF
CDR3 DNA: TGTGCCAGACCTAGAACAGGGCCGGAAAACATTCAGTACTTC

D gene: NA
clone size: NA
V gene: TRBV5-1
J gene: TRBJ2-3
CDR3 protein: CASSLRQGGTDTQYF
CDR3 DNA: TGCGCCAGCAGCTTGAGGCAGGGTGGCACAGATACGCAGTATTTT

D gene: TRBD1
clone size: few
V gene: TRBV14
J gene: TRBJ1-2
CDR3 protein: CASRPTGTGFFNGYTF
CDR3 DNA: TGTGCCAGCAGACCCACCGGGACAGGGTTTTTCAATGGCTACACCTTC

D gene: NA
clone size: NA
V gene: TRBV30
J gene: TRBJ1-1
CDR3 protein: CAWSGERGARGEAFF
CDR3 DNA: TGTGCCTGGAGCGGGGAGCGGGGGGCTAGGGGTGAAGCTTTCTTT

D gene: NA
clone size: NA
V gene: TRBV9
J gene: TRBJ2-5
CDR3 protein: CASSVGRGQWAPETQYF
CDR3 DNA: TGTGCCAGCAGCGTAGGTCGCGGACAGTGGGCTCCGGAGACCCAGTACTTC

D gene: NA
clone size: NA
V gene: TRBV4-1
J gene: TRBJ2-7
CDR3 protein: CASSQGTGYEQYF
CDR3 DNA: TGCGCCAGCAGCCAAGGTACCGGCTACGAGCAGTACTTC

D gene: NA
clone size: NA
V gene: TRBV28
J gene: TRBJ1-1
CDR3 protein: CASRVAGGFNTEAFF
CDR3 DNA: TGTGCCAGCAGAGTGGCGGGGGGCTTTAACACTGAAGCTTTCTTT

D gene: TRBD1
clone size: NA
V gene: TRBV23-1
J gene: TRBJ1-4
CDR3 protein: CASSLPGQYNEKLFF
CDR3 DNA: TGCGCCAGCAGTCTACCGGGACAGTATAATGAAAAACTGTTTTTT